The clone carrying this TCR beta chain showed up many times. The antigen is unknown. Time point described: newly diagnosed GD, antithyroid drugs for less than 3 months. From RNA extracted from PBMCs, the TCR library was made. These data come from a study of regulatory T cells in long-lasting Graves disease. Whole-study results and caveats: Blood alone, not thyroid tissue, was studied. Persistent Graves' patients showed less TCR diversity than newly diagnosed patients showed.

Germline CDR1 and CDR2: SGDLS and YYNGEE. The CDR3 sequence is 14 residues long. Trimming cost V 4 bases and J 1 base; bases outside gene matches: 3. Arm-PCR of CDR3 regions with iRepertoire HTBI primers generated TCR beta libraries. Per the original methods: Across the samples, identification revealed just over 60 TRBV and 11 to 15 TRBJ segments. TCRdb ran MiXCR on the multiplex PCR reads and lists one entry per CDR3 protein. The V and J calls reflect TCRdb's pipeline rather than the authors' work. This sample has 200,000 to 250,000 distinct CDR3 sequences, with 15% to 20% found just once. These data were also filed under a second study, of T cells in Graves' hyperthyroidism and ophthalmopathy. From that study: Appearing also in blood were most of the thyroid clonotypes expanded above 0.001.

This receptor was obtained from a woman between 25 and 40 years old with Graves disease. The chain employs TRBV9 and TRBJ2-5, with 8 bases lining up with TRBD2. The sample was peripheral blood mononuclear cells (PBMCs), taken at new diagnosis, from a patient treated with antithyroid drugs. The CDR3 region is CASSPGGIQETQYF. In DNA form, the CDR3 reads TGTGCCAGCAGCCCGGGGGGGATCCAAGAGACCCAGTACTTC.